The clone carrying this T cell receptor beta chain was recorded at least ten times. Antigen specificity is unknown. These data come from a study of T cell repertoires in cytomegalovirus infection. Study results and caveats: Dominant in the ex vivo response were TCR beta clonotypes restricted by HLA-C and specific for CMV.

TCRdb fed the reads into MiXCR, producing one record per CDR3 protein. The sample consists of roughly 140,000 distinct CDR3 sequences, around a quarter of them appearing once. The CDR3 consists of 15 residues. V dropped 6 bases and J dropped 4; count of bases not matched to a gene: 8. The chain has TRBV12-3 or TRBV12-4 and TRBJ2-5; TRBD2 matches 10 bases. The receptor was derived from a human donor in good health (CMV status not recorded). Some clones in this sample may be carry-over from other donors' samples. The sequencing sample was made of PBMCs. In DNA form, the CDR3 reads TGTGCCAGCAGCCCCTTAGCGGGGGGTTTAGAGACCCAGTACTTC. Protein product: CASSPLAGGLETQYF.